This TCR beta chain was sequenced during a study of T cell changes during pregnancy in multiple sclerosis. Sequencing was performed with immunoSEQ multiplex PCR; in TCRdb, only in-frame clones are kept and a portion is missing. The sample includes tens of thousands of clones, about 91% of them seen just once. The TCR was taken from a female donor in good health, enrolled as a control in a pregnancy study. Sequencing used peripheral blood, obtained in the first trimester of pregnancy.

CDR3 protein: CATSTRTGIIYGYTF. CDR3 sequence (DNA): TGTGCCACCAGCACGAGGACAGGAATCATCTATGGCTACACCTTC. The chain links TRBV15 to TRBJ1-2, with 7 positions matching TRBD1. Germline CDR1 reads LNHNV; CDR2 reads YYDKDF (reference sequence). The CDR3 is 15 amino acids. The V and J ends lost 4 bases and 4 bases, in that order; junction bases with no gene match: 9. Variable domain in full (rest from reference TRBV15 and TRBJ1-2): DAMVIQNPRYQVTQFGKPVTLSCSQTLNHNVMYWYQQKSSQAPKLLFHYYDKDFNNEADTPDNFQSRRPNTSFCFLDIRSPGLGDTAMYLCATSTRTGIIYGYTFGSGTRLTVV.